This TCR beta chain was documented in a study of blood T cell repertoires in COVID-19. The V end was cut by 1 base, the J end by 6 bases, with 10 bases between. The CDR3 spans 14 residues. CDR1 is SNHLY, CDR2 FYNNEI, per germline. Produced via immunoSEQ multiplex PCR; TCRdb's table is partial and in-frame only. The table includes about 250,000 clones, roughly 84% detected once. Sequencing used peripheral blood. The sequence derives from a human donor with COVID-19, enrolled during active disease. The donor label of this sample is uncertain. The J gene is TRBJ1-5, the V gene TRBV2; D perhaps matches TRBD1 (6 bases). CDR3 amino acids: CASSEDRASQPQHF. The CDR3 region has the DNA TGTGCCAGCAGTGAAGACAGGGCGAGTCAGCCCCAGCATTTT.